One sample yielded the 20 T cell receptor beta chains listed below, sequenced in a study of blood T cell repertoires in COVID-19. The method was immunoSEQ multiplex PCR; TCRdb's version includes in-frame clones alone and lacks a portion of them. The top ten hold 0.88% of the sample, which has some 200,000 clones, around nine tenths seen once. Material: peripheral blood. These receptors were obtained from a woman under 30 who had recovered from COVID-19.

This clone was counted between two and nine times. The chain is built from TRBV3-1 (or the pseudogene TRBV3-2) and TRBJ2-7; maybe TRBD2 (7 bases). Per germline, CDR1 LGHDT and CDR2 YNNKEL (reference sequence). Between the trimmed V and J ends, which lost 4 bases and 1 base, there was a span of 17 bases. The CDR3 is made up of 16 amino acids. CDR3 DNA: TGTGCCAGCAGCCCGGTAGGGGGGGCGAATTCCTACGAGCAGTACTTC. This encodes CASSPVGGANSYEQYF.

V gene TRBV7-3 combines with J gene TRBJ2-3, with TRBD1 identical over 8 bases. J lost 4 bases, V lost 3 bases, and 9 bases had no gene match. The length of the CDR3 is 16 residues. The V gene's germline CDR1 is SGHTA and CDR2 FQGTGA. The CDR3 is CASSLLGQGNPDTQYF. In nucleotides, the CDR3 is TGTGCCAGCAGCTTGCTCGGACAGGGAAATCCAGATACGCAGTATTTT.

The chain combines TRBV5-8 with TRBJ2-5; 8 nucleotides match TRBD2. Germline CDR1 is SGHTS and CDR2 is YDEGEE. The CDR3 has 15 amino acids. V lost 2 bases and J lost 5; bases outside the gene matches: 8. Here the CDR3 reads CASSFGGGRPETQYF. The CDR3 nucleotides are TGTGCCAGCAGCTTTGGGGGCGGGAGGCCCGAGACCCAGTACTTC.

The chain has TRBV6-1 and TRBJ2-7; 11 bases align to TRBD1. The CDR3 extends over 16 amino acids. CDR1 MNHNS and CDR2 SASEGT come from the germline V gene. With 4 bases clipped from V and 7 bases from J, the junction kept 12 bases outside the gene matches. CDR3 sequence: CASSARTGTGGLEQYF. The CDR3 coding sequence is TGTGCCAGCAGTGCCCGAACCGGGACAGGGGGACTTGAGCAGTACTTC.

DNA of the CDR3: TGTGCCATCAGTCCCCAGGGCGGGGACTCCTACAATGAGCAGTTCTTC. Its protein product is CAISPQGGDSYNEQFF. The chain uses TRBV10-3 and TRBJ2-1, with a tentative D call TRBD2 (6 bases). The CDR3 totals 16 residues. V was pared by 5 bases and J by 0 bases, with 14 bases between. Germline-derived CDR1 and CDR2 are ENHRY and SYGVKD.

The V and J genes are TRBV19 and TRBJ2-7; D is uncertain. Germline CDR1 is LNHDA and CDR2 is SQIVND (reference sequence). CDR3 length: 13 residues. V lost 3 bases and J 0 bases, leaving 6 bases between the germline ends. CDR3 amino acids: CASSMTNSYEQYF. The CDR3 DNA is TGTGCCAGTAGTATGACAAACTCCTACGAGCAGTACTTC.

The chain carries TRBV18 and TRBJ1-2; TRBD1 matches 12 bases. Unmatched junction bases numbered 12, after V lost 3 bases and J lost 4 bases. Germline CDR1 and CDR2: KGHSH and LQKENI. CDR3 length equals 18 residues. The DNA for the CDR3 is TGTGCCAGCTCACCTTCGGCGGGACAGGGGGCGCGGAGCTATGGCTACACCTTC. Its protein is CASSPSAGQGARSYGYTF.

The chain is built from TRBV6-5 and TRBJ2-7; 8 nucleotides agree with TRBD1. The CDR3 loop spans 14 amino acids. V shed 4 bases and J 6 bases; nucleotides not matched to a gene: 8. Per germline, CDR1 MNHEY and CDR2 SVGAGI. CDR3 loop: CASSLGQGAGEQYF. Here the CDR3 DNA reads TGTGCCAGCAGTTTAGGCCAGGGGGCTGGCGAGCAGTACTTC.

The rearrangement uses TRBV5-4 and TRBJ2-3, with a possible D match to TRBD2 (6 bases). The ends were cut back, 5 bases at V and 5 bases at J, with 12 bases in the middle. Germline CDR1 and CDR2: SGHNT and YYREEE (reference sequence). This CDR3 comprises 13 residues. Written as DNA, the CDR3 is TGTGCCAGCAGGGCGTGGGGGGAAGATACGCAGTATTTT. It codes for CASRAWGEDTQYF.

This clone was seen a single time. The CDR3 here is CASSAGTEGLLGYTF. The DNA of the CDR3 is TGTGCCAGCAGCGCTGGGACAGAGGGGTTACTCGGCTACACCTTC. The V and J genes are TRBV9 and TRBJ1-2; 7 nucleotides match TRBD1. V was clipped by 3 bases and J by 8 bases; unmatched bases: 13. Germline-derived CDR1 and CDR2 are SGDLS and YYNGEE. CDR3 length equals 15 residues.

The chain combines TRBV5-1 with TRBJ2-1; TRBD2 might be the D (6 bases). Germline-derived CDR1 and CDR2 are SGHRS and YFSETQ. The CDR3 sequence is 15 residues long. The V end lost 4 bases, the J end lost 4 bases, and 15 bases lay between the germline ends. CDR3 protein: CASSGVPSVYNEQFF. The CDR3 coding sequence is TGCGCCAGCAGCGGAGTTCCTAGCGTTTACAATGAGCAGTTCTTC.

The chain carries TRBV28 and TRBJ2-7; 7 bases match TRBD2. Germline-derived CDR1 and CDR2 are MDHEN and SYDVKM. V lost 3 bases, J lost 6 bases, and 8 bases stayed unmatched. CDR3 length: 14 amino acids. The CDR3 loop reads CASSFRGRVAEQYV. The CDR3 DNA follows: TGTGCCAGCAGTTTTCGAGGGAGGGTGGCCGAGCAGTACGTC.

The chain combines TRBV25-1 with TRBJ2-7, with TRBD1 matching over 7 bases. V gave up 2 bases and J gave up 2 bases; unmatched junction bases: 3. There are 14 residues in the CDR3. Germline V gives CDR1 MGHDK, CDR2 SYGVNS. The CDR3 region has the DNA TGTGCCAGCAGTGAAGTCAGGGGGACCTACGAGCAGTACTTC. Translating gives CASSEVRGTYEQYF.

This clone was seen a single time. The chain has TRBV27 and TRBJ2-5; TRBD2 aligns across 14 bases. V gave up 3 bases and J gave up 5 bases; unmatched junction bases: 2. Germline V gives CDR1 MNHEY, CDR2 SMNVEV (reference sequence). The CDR3 sequence is 15 residues long. The DNA of the CDR3 is TGTGCCAGCAGTTTCCGGACTAGCGGGAGGGAGACCCAGTACTTC. Its translation: CASSFRTSGRETQYF.

This clone was seen just once. The V gene is TRBV4-2, the J gene TRBJ2-2; TRBD2 aligns across 9 bases. Germline values: CDR1 LGHNA, CDR2 YNFKEQ. The V segment lost 1 base and the J segment 1 base; nucleotides outside the gene matches: 16. There are 21 residues in the CDR3. The CDR3 sequence: CASSQVGVYASGTGNTGELFF. DNA of the CDR3: TGTGCCAGCAGCCAAGTCGGAGTGTATGCTAGCGGGACCGGGAACACCGGGGAGCTGTTTTTT.

The chain uses TRBV6-4 and TRBJ1-2, with 9 bases that match TRBD1. CDR1 MRHNA and CDR2 SNTAGT come from the germline V gene. V lost 4 bases, J lost 6 bases, and 12 bases stayed unmatched. This CDR3 spans 16 amino acids. The CDR3 DNA is TGTGCCAGCAGTGTCACGGGACAGGGTACAAGTGATGGCTACACCTTC. Translated: CASSVTGQGTSDGYTF.

The gene calls are TRBV24-1 and TRBJ2-2; 13 bases match TRBD2. This CDR3 has 16 residues. Losses at the gene ends were 8 bases for V and 3 bases for J; bases not matched to a gene: 5. Looked up from germline, CDR1 is KGHDR and CDR2 is SFDVKD. In DNA form, the CDR3 reads TGTGCCACCAAGGGACTAGCGGGAAGCGACACCGGGGAGCTGTTTTTT. Its translation: CATKGLAGSDTGELFF.

The chain combines TRBV18 with TRBJ2-6; a weak D match, TRBD2 (6 bases). Per the germline V gene, CDR1 is KGHSH and CDR2 is LQKENI. Trimming left V 1 base short and J 4 bases short, with 14 bases between. The CDR3 is made up of 17 amino acids. CDR3 DNA: TGTGCCAGCTCACCACTCGGTGGGGAGGCCGGGGCCAACGTCCTGACTTTC. It specifies CASSPLGGEAGANVLTF.

This chain uses TRBV21-1 with TRBJ2-7; the table's D call TRBD2 went unverified against the DNA. TRBV21-1 is deemed a pseudogene. CDR3 size: 17 residues. The CDR3 loop is CASSKALRGLVPHEQYV. In DNA form, the CDR3 reads TGTGCCAGCAGCAAAGCTCTGCGCGGACTAGTTCCCCACGAGCAGTACGTC.

The gene calls are TRBV7-9 and TRBJ2-7; D may be TRBD2 (5 bases). The V gene's germline CDR1 is SEHNR and CDR2 FQNEAQ (reference sequence). V lost 3 bases and J lost 2, with 8 bases in between. The CDR3 is 13 residues long. The CDR3 protein is CASSFSGTYEQYV. The CDR3, as DNA: TGTGCCAGCAGCTTCAGCGGTACCTACGAGCAGTACGTC.